This record concerns one T cell receptor (beta chain) sequence. One Seattle source followed patients from active infection through their disease course. The data were obtained in a study of blood T cell repertoires in COVID-19. Study as a whole: COVID-19 samples, acute and convalescent, were from the United States, Italy and Spain. Sample material is recorded as cDNA or gDNA derived from T cells, B-cell-depleted T cells, or PBMCs.

Original data processing: Estimated nucleated cell counts came from reference gene primer amplification. Assay used: immunoSEQ multiplex PCR; TCRdb lists only in-frame clones, some missing. Clonal size and the V and J genes are those of that table, whereas D and trimming came from the DNA. Of approximately 230,000 clones listed, around 88% are singletons. Germline loops: CDR1 SGHDT, CDR2 YYEEEE. Germline trimming cut 0 bases from V and 0 bases from J; bases unmatched to any gene: 3. The CDR3 contains 17 residues. The sequencing input was peripheral blood. This sequence originates from a woman aged 25 to 45 with COVID-19, enrolled during active disease. The chain combines TRBV5-6 with TRBJ1-6; 7 bases are shared with TRBD1. In nucleotides, the CDR3 is TGTGCCAGCAGCTTGGAGGGGGCGGCCTCCTATAATTCACCCCTCCACTTT. Amino acids: CASSLEGAASYNSPLHF.